Shown below are 5 T cell receptor beta chains from a single sample sequenced in a study of OX40 agonist ivuxolimab in advanced cancers. Sequencing used immunoSEQ multiplex PCR; TCRdb keeps in-frame clones, though not all of them. This sample has tens of thousands of clones, with roughly 90% found just once. The sequences come from CD4+ or CD8+ T cells sorted from blood, collected in a trial of the OX40 agonist ivuxolimab. The receptors were sampled from an adult with an advanced solid tumor such as melanoma, head and neck, liver or kidney cancer.

This sequence joins TRBV15 and TRBJ2-7; a possible D gene is TRBD2 (7 bases). V gave up 0 bases and J gave up 6 bases, with 15 bases separating them. The CDR3 has 15 residues. Germline CDR1 reads LNHNV; CDR2 reads YYDKDF (reference sequence). This CDR3 is CATSRDRREGGEQYF. The CDR3 DNA follows: TGTGCCACCAGCAGAGATCGCAGGGAGGGGGGCGAGCAGTACTTC.

The chain couples TRBV5-4 to TRBJ2-1; 10 bases align to TRBD1. V shed 4 bases, J shed 7 bases, and the junction held 11 bases outside the gene matches. This CDR3 region has 16 residues. Germline values: CDR1 SGHNT, CDR2 YYREEE (reference sequence). The CDR3 DNA reads TGTGCCAGCAGCCCGGGGACAGGGGCAGTCAGGAATGAGCAGTTCTTC. This codes for CASSPGTGAVRNEQFF.

The chain employs TRBV7-9 and TRBJ1-5, with D possibly being TRBD1 (5 bases). The V gene's germline CDR1 is SEHNR and CDR2 FQNEAQ (reference sequence). Trimming pared 4 bases from V and 5 bases from J, leaving 9 bases between. CDR3 length: 13 residues. The CDR3 region has the DNA TGTGCCAGCAGCTCGGTGGGGGATCAGCCCCAGCATTTT. Residues: CASSSVGDQPQHF.

The rearrangement joins TRBV5-1 to TRBJ1-2; D not certain. The V gene's germline CDR1 is SGHRS and CDR2 YFSETQ. The CDR3 sequence is 12 residues long. V lost 3 bases and J 1 base, leaving 4 bases between the germline ends. For the CDR3, the DNA is TGCGCCAGCAGCTGGGGTAACTATGGCTACACCTTC. The encoded protein is CASSWGNYGYTF.

DNA of the CDR3: TGTGCCAGCAGTGCGGGGTTCACCGGGGAGCTGTTTTTT. Protein product: CASSAGFTGELFF. The V gene is TRBV6-6, the J gene TRBJ2-2; TRBD2 is a possible D gene (6 bases). The CDR3 loop spans 13 amino acids. V was clipped by 5 bases and J by 4 bases, with 8 bases between them. The germline CDR1 and CDR2 sequences are MNHNY and SVGAGI (reference sequence).